A selection of T cell receptor beta chains follows, all from one sample in a study of human T cells and chemical hapten exposure. TCRdb processed the RACE reads anew with MiXCR; each CDR3 protein has one entry. The data contain some 110,000 distinct CDR3 sequences, 12% of them singletons. The input for sequencing was whole blood, taken in connection with sensitization to the hapten diphenylcyclopropenone (DPC). These receptor sequences come from a woman aged 45 to 65 with alopecia areata. Some clones in this sample may be carry-over from other donors' samples. Each CDR3 is given with its conserved first and last residue. D genes are given only for firm matches. Not all rows give a size; the values are once, few, many and, for expanded clones, a class.

J: TRBJ2-7
V: TRBV12-3/TRBV12-4
D: .
size: .
DNA: TGTGCCAGCAGTTTATGGGGCCGCGAGCAGTACTTC
CDR3: CASSLWGREQYF

J: TRBJ1-5
V: TRBV7-2
D: .
size: .
DNA: TGTGCCAGCAGCTTAGATATGGATCAGCCCCAGCATTTT
CDR3: CASSLDMDQPQHF

J: TRBJ1-1
V: TRBV29-1
D: .
size: .
DNA: TGCAGCGCCTTACCTGGGGGTAGGAACACTGAAGCTTTCTTT
CDR3: CSALPGGRNTEAFF

J: TRBJ2-1
V: TRBV5-5
D: .
size: .
DNA: TGTGCCAGCAGCTTGGGATTTTACAATGAGCAGTTCTTC
CDR3: CASSLGFYNEQFF

J: TRBJ1-6
V: TRBV5-4
D: TRBD1
size: once
DNA: TGTGCCAGCACCACTGAACGTGGGACAGGGACCTCACCCCTCCACTTT
CDR3: CASTTERGTGTSPLHF

J: TRBJ2-2
V: TRBV19
D: TRBD2
size: few
DNA: TGTGCCACCACATTAACTAGCGGGGGGTACACCGGGGAGCTGTTTTTT
CDR3: CATTLTSGGYTGELFF

J: TRBJ2-1
V: TRBV15
D: .
size: few
DNA: TGTGCCACCAGCAGAGAGATCCCTCGAGGCAATGAGCAGTTCTTC
CDR3: CATSREIPRGNEQFF

J: TRBJ2-2
V: TRBV5-4
D: .
size: many
DNA: TGTGCCAGCAGCGGACAGTCCACCGGGGAGCTGTTTTTT
CDR3: CASSGQSTGELFF

J: TRBJ2-5
V: TRBV29-1
D: .
size: .
DNA: TGCAGCGTTGAAGCAGGGGGGTGGTTGGAAGAGACCCAGTACTTC
CDR3: CSVEAGGWLEETQYF

J: TRBJ1-5
V: TRBV28
D: .
size: .
DNA: TGTGCCAGCAGTTCCCAAAGTCGGGCCAATCAGCCCCAGCATTTT
CDR3: CASSSQSRANQPQHF

J: TRBJ1-2
V: TRBV3-1
D: TRBD1
size: few
DNA: TGTGCCAGCAGCCAAGCGGACAGGAGACCTTTTCCCTATGGCTACACCTTC
CDR3: CASSQADRRPFPYGYTF

J: TRBJ2-3
V: TRBV7-9
D: .
size: .
DNA: TGTGCCAGCAGCGAAAACGCGGGAAATTCCGCAGATACGCAGTATTTT
CDR3: CASSENAGNSADTQYF

J: TRBJ1-6
V: TRBV25-1
D: TRBD1
size: many
DNA: TGTGCCAGCAGTGAATCGATGCGACAGGGCTATAATTCACCCCTCCACTTT
CDR3: CASSESMRQGYNSPLHF